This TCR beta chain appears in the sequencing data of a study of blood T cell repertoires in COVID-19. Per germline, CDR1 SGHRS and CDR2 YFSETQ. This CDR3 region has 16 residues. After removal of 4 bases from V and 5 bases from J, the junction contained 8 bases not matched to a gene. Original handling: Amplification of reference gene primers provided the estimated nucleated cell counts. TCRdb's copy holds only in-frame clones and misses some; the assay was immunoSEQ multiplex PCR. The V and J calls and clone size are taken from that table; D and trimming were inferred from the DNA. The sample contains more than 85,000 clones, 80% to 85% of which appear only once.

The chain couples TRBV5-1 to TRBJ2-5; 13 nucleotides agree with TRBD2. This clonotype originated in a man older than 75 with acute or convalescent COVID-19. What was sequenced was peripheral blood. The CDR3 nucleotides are TGCGCCAGCAGCCCCGGACTAGCGGGAGTTTTGGAGACCCAGTACTTC. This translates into CASSPGLAGVLETQYF. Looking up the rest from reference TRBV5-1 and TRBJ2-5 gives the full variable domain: KAGVTQTPRYLIKTRGQQVTLSCSPISGHRSVSWYQQTPGQGLQFLFEYFSETQRNKGNFPGRFSGRQFSNSRSEMNVSTLELGDSALYLCASSPGLAGVLETQYFGPGTRLLVL.